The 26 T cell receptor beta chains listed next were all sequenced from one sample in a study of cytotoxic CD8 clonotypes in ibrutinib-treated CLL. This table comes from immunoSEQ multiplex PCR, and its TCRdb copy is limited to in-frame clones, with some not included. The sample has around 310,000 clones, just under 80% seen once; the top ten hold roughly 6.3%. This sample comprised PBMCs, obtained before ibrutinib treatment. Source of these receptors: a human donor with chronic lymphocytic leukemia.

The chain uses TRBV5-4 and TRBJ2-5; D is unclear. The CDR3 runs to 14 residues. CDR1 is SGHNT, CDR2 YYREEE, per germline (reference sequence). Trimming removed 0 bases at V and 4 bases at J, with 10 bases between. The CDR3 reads CASSLVSALETQYF. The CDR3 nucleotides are TGTGCCAGCAGCTTGGTCTCAGCTCTAGAGACCCAGTACTTC.

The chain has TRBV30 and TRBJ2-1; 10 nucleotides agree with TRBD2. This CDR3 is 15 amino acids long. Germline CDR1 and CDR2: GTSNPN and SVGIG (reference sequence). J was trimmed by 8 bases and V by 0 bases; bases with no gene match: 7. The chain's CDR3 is CAWSVLSGRVYEQFF. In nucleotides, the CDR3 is TGTGCCTGGAGTGTATTAAGCGGGAGGGTATATGAGCAGTTCTTC.

The CDR3 sequence: CASSRGTSVANEQYF. The CDR3 coding sequence is TGTGCCAGCAGCAGGGGGACTAGCGTGGCAAACGAGCAGTACTTC. The genes are TRBV13 and TRBJ2-7, with TRBD2 identical over 10 bases. The trim removed 5 bases at V and 5 bases at J, leaving 9 bases unmatched. CDR3 length: 15 residues. CDR1 is PRHDT and CDR2 is FYEKMQ in the germline V gene (reference sequence). Supplemented by reference TRBV13 and TRBJ2-7, the full variable domain reads AAGVIQSPRHLIKEKRETATLKCYPIPRHDTVYWYQQGPGQDPQFLISFYEKMQSDKGSIPDRFSAQQFSDYHSELNMSSLELGDSALYFCASSRGTSVANEQYFGPGTRLTVT.

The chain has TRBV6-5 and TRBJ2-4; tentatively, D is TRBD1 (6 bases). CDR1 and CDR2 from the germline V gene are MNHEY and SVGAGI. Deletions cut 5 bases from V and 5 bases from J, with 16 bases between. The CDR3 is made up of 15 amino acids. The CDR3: CASSRETGWENIQYF. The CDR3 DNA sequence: TGTGCCAGCAGTAGAGAGACAGGCTGGGAAAACATTCAGTACTTC.

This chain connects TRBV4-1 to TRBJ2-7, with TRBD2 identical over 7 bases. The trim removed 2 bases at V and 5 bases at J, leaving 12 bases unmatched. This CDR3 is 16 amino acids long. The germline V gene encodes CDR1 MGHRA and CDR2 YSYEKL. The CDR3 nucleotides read TGCGCCAGCAGCCAACGTGCTACTAGCGTCGGGAACGAGCAGTACTTC. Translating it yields CASSQRATSVGNEQYF.

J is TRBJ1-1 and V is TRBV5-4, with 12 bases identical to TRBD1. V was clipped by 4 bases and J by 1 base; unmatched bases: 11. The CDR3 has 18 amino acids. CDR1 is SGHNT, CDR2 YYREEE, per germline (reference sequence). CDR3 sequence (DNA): TGTGCCAGCAGCCCCGGGACAGGGGGCTGGGTAGGGAACACTGAAGCTTTCTTT. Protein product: CASSPGTGGWVGNTEAFF.

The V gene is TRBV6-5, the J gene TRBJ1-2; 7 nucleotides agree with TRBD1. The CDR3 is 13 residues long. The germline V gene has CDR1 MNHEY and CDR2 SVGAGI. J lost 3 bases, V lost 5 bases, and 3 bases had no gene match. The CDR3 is CASSRGQHYGYTF. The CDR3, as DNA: TGTGCCAGCAGTAGGGGACAGCACTATGGCTACACCTTC.

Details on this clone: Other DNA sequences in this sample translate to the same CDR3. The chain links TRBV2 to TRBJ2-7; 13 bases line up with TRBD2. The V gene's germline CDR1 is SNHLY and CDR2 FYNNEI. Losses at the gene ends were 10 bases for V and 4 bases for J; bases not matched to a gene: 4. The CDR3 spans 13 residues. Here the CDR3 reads CATRTSGSYEQYF. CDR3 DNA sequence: TGTGCCACTAGGACTAGCGGGAGTTACGAGCAGTACTTC.

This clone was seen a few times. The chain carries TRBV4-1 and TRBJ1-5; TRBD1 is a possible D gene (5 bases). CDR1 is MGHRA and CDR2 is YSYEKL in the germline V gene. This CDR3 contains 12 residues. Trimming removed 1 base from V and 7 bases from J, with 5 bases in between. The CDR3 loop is CASSQGDQPQHF. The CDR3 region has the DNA TGCGCCAGCAGCCAAGGGGACCAGCCCCAGCATTTT.

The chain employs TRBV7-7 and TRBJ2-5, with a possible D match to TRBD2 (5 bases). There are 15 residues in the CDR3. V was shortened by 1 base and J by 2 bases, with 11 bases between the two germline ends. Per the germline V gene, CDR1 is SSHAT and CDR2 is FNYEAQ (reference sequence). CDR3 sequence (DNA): TGTGCCAGCAGCTTAGGGGAGTTGAAACAAGAGACCCAGTACTTC. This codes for CASSLGELKQETQYF.

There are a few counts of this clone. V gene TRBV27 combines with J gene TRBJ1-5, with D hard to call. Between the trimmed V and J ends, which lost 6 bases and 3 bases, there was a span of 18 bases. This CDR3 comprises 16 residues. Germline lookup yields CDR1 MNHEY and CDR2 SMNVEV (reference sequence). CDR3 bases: TGTGCCAGCAGCCCGAGGGCAGGCGCCTTCAATCAGCCCCAGCATTTT. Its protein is CASSPRAGAFNQPQHF.

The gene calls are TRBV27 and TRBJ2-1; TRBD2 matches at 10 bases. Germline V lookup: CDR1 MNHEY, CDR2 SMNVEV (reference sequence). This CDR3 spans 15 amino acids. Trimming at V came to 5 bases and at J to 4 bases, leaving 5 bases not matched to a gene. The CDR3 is CASSPGTSVYNEQFF. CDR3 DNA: TGTGCCAGCAGTCCCGGGACTAGCGTTTACAATGAGCAGTTCTTC.

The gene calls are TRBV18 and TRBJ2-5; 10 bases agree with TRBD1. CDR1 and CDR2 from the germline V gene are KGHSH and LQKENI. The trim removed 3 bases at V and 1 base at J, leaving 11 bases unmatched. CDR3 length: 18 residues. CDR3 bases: TGTGCCAGCTCACCGAGACAGGGGGCGCGTAGGTCCCAAGAGACCCAGTACTTC. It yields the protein CASSPRQGARRSQETQYF. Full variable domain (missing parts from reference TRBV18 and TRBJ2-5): NAGVMQNPRHLVRRRGQEARLRCSPMKGHSHVYWYRQLPEEGLKFMVYLQKENIIDESGMPKERFSAEFPKEGPSILRIQQVVRGDSAAYFCASSPRQGARRSQETQYFGPGTRLLVL.

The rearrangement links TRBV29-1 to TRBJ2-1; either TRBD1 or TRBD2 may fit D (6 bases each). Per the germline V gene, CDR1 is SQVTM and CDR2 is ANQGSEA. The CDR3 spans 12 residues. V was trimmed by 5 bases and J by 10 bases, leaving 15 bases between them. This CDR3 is CSVLEGVREQFF. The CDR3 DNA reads TGCAGCGTTTTGGAGGGGGTTAGGGAGCAGTTCTTC.

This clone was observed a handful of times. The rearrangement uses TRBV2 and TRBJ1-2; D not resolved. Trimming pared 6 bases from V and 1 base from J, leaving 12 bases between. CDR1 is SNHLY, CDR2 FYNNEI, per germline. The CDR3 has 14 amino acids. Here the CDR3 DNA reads TGTGCCAGCAGCCCGGACGGCGTTAACTATGGCTACACCTTC. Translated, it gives CASSPDGVNYGYTF.

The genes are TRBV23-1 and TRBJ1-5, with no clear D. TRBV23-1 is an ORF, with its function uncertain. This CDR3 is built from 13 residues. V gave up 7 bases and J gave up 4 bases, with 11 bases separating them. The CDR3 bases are TGCGCCAGCACGACGGAGCTTAATCAGCCCCAGCATTTT. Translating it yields CASTTELNQPQHF.

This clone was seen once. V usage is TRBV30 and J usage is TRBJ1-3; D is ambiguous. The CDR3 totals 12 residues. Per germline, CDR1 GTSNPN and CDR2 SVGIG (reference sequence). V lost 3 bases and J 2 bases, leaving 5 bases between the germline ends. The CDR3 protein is CAWSSTGNTIYF. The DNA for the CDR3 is TGTGCCTGGAGCTCTACTGGAAACACCATATATTTT.

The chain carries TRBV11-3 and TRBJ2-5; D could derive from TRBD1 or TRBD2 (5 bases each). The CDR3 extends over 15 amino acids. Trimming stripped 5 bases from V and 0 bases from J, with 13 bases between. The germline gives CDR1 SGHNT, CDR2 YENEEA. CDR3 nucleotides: TGTGCCAGCAGCCCCGGGGCCTCGTACCAAGAGACCCAGTACTTC. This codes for CASSPGASYQETQYF.

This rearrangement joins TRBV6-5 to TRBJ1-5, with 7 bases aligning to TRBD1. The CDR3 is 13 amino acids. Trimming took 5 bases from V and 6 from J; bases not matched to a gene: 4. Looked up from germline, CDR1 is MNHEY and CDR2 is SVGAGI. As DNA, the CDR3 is TGTGCCAGCAGTCGACAGGGAGTTCAGCCCCAGCATTTT. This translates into CASSRQGVQPQHF.

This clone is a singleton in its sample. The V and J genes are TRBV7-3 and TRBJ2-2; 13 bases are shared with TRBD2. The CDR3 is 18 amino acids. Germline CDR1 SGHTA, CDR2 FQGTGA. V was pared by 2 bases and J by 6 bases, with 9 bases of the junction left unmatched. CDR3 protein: CASSLRGTSGTGAGELFF. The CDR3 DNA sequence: TGTGCCAGCAGCTTACGAGGGACTAGCGGGACGGGCGCCGGGGAGCTGTTTTTT.

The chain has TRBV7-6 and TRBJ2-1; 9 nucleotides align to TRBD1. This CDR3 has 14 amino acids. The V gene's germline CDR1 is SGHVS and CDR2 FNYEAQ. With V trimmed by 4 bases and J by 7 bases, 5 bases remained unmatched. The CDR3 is CASSYGTGPNEQFF. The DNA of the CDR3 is TGTGCCAGCAGCTATGGGACAGGGCCAAATGAGCAGTTCTTC.

CDR3 sequence: CASSLTGFDEQYF. CDR3 in DNA: TGTGCCAGCAGCTTGACAGGGTTCGACGAGCAGTACTTC. The rearrangement uses TRBV6-5 and TRBJ2-7, with 7 nucleotides matching TRBD1. After removal of 6 bases from V and 5 bases from J, the junction contained 7 bases not matched to a gene. Germline values: CDR1 MNHEY, CDR2 SVGAGI. The CDR3 totals 13 residues.

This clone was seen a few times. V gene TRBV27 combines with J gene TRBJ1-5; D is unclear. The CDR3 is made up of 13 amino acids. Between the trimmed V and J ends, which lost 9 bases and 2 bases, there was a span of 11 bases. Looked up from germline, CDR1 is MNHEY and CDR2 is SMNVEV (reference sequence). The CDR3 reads CASMGSGNQPQHF. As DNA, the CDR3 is TGTGCCAGTATGGGGTCCGGCAATCAGCCCCAGCATTTT.

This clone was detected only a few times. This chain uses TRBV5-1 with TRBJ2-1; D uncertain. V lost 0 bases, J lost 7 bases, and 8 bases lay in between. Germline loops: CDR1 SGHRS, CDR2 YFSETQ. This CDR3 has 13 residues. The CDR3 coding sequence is TGCGCCAGCAGCTTGGCGACTGATAATGAGCAGTTCTTC. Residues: CASSLATDNEQFF.

The CDR3 is CASSLHNQPQHF. For the CDR3, the DNA is TGTGCCAGCAGCCTTCACAATCAGCCCCAGCATTTT. The V and J genes are TRBV7-6 and TRBJ1-5; D ambiguous. Germline-derived CDR1 and CDR2 are SGHVS and FNYEAQ. V lost 5 bases to trimming and J lost 3 bases, with 5 bases between them. There are 12 residues in the CDR3.

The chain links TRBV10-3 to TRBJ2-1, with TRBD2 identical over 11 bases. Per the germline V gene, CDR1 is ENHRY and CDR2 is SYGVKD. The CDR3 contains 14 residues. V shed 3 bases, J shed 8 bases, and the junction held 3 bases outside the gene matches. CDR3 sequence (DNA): TGTGCCATCAGTGAAACACTAGCGGGAGATGAGCAGTTCTTC. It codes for CAISETLAGDEQFF.